This TCR beta chain was observed in a study of blood T cells in healthy people across ages. For the second PCR, which ran for roughly 6 to 12 cycles, a sample-barcoded 5' primer and a J-beta primer mix were used. TCRdb used MiXCR to reprocess the 5' RACE reads, holding one entry per CDR3 protein. Seen here are approximately 960,000 distinct CDR3 sequences, 25% to 35% observed once, and the top ten hold about 9.4%. From germline, CDR1 is MDHEN and CDR2 SYDVKM. There are 15 residues in the CDR3. Trimming took 6 bases from V and 2 from J; bases not matched to a gene: 8. The same sample was also studied in work on T cells of mothers and their children. That work states: Related mother and child pairs showed slightly greater overlap (not significant) than unrelated pairs did.

Sequencing used blood. This TCR derives from a woman in her thirties or forties in good health. The chain employs TRBV28 and TRBJ2-3, with 7 bases lining up with TRBD1. The CDR3 nucleotides read TGTGCCAGCAGCCTCGGGACAGCCGACACAGATACGCAGTATTTT. Translated, it gives CASSLGTADTDTQYF.